The clone carrying this T cell receptor (beta chain) was counted a few times. Its specificity is unknown. Via CD45RO/CCR7/CD25/CD127/CD95/CD27, cells of the CD4+ naive, central memory, regulatory and stem cell-like memory subsets were sorted. This record comes from a study of beta chain features in type 1 diabetes. Background on the study: Healthy donors and patients had similar age, gender and cell yields.

Germline trimming cut 5 bases from V and 5 bases from J; bases unmatched to any gene: 20. Germline loops: CDR1 GTSNPN, CDR2 SVGIG (reference sequence). The CDR3 spans 17 residues. Since all of the isolated RNA was reverse transcribed, expressed TCRB transcripts were what got sequenced. TCRdb's table, derived via immunoSEQ multiplex PCR, lists solely in-frame clones and lacks some. This sample yields approximately 330,000 clones, of which about 11% are seen a single time; roughly 0.014% belongs to the top ten. Study-level points and caveats: Among type 1 diabetes patients, VDJ junctions had fewer insertions and more deletions. Patients' naive, central memory and Treg TCRB repertoires seemed closer to one another than those of healthy donors.

This sequence was found in a woman in her thirties in good health. Sequenced: naive CD4+ T cells from blood. The gene calls are TRBV30 and TRBJ2-7; 8 positions match TRBD2. The CDR3 reads CAWGPLRGAGVPHEQYF. As DNA, the CDR3 is TGTGCCTGGGGGCCCCTCCGAGGAGCGGGAGTTCCCCACGAGCAGTACTTC.